The 10 T cell receptor beta chains presented below share a single source sample, sequenced in a study of shared clonotypes between healthy human individuals. Sequencing was performed with immunoSEQ multiplex PCR; in TCRdb, only in-frame clones are kept and a portion is missing. The sample includes 2 million to 2.5 million clones, under 97% of them seen just once. The sample comprised naive CD4+ T cells sorted from blood. Stated subset: CD45RA+ positively selected. Receptors originate from a man aged 18-30 years in good health.

The genes are TRBV15 and TRBJ1-3; weak D call: TRBD1 (5 bases). The CDR3 contains 15 residues. V shed 0 bases and J shed 2 bases, with 8 bases lying between them. Germline V gene data show CDR1 as LNHNV and CDR2 as YYDKDF (reference sequence). The DNA for the CDR3 is TGTGCCACCAGCAGAGATCCGGGGGCTGGAAACACCATATATTTT. Translating gives CATSRDPGAGNTIYF.

This chain links TRBV15 with TRBJ1-1, with D possibly TRBD1 on 6 matching bases. CDR1 is LNHNV, CDR2 YYDKDF, per germline (reference sequence). The CDR3 loop spans 18 amino acids. The V end lost 0 bases, the J end lost 7 bases, and 24 bases lay between the germline ends. CDR3 sequence (DNA): TGTGCCACCAGCAGAGAGACGCGAATCAGGGGCGCGGATCTTGAAGCTTTCTTT. The encoded protein is CATSRETRIRGADLEAFF. Complete variable domain (other parts from reference TRBV15 and TRBJ1-1): DAMVIQNPRYQVTQFGKPVTLSCSQTLNHNVMYWYQQKSSQAPKLLFHYYDKDFNNEADTPDNFQSRRPNTSFCFLDIRSPGLGDTAMYLCATSRETRIRGADLEAFFGQGTRLTVV.

V gene TRBV5-1 combines with J gene TRBJ2-2, with D perhaps matching TRBD2 (6 bases). Germline CDR1 SGHRS, CDR2 YFSETQ. This CDR3 comprises 14 residues. V shed 2 bases and J shed 6 bases, with 11 bases lying between them. CDR3 DNA sequence: TGCGCCAGCAGCTTAGGAGGGTTCGCCGGGGAGCTGTTTTTT. Translated: CASSLGGFAGELFF.

This chain uses TRBV10-3 with TRBJ1-4; D remains unclear. V shed 0 bases and J shed 5 bases, with 10 bases lying between them. The V gene's germline CDR1 is ENHRY and CDR2 SYGVKD. The CDR3 spans 15 residues. This CDR3 is CAISESRAENEKLFF. CDR3 coding DNA: TGTGCCATCAGTGAGTCGAGGGCCGAGAATGAAAAACTGTTTTTT.

The chain combines TRBV6-6 with TRBJ1-5; D ambiguous. The CDR3 runs 14 residues. CDR1 and CDR2 from the germline V gene are MNHNY and SVGAGI (reference sequence). Deletions cut 2 bases from V and 6 bases from J, with 11 bases between. Here the CDR3 reads CASSYPEEGQPQHF. The CDR3 nucleotides are TGTGCCAGCAGTTACCCGGAGGAGGGTCAGCCCCAGCATTTT.

With respect to this clone: Other DNA sequences in the same sample also yield this CDR3. The V call is TRBV5-4, the J call TRBJ2-1, with D unresolved. V was cut by 0 bases and J by 6 bases, with 1 base left in between. The CDR3 spans 11 residues. Per germline, CDR1 SGHNT and CDR2 YYREEE (reference sequence). The CDR3 is CASSLANEQFF. Written as DNA, the CDR3 is TGTGCCAGCAGCTTGGCCAATGAGCAGTTCTTC.

The rearrangement uses TRBV10-1 and TRBJ1-2; D call uncertain. The germline V gene encodes CDR1 WNHNN and CDR2 SYGVQD (reference sequence). This CDR3 has 13 amino acids. V lost 1 base and J 3 bases, leaving 6 bases between the germline ends. CDR3 sequence reads: CASSEFVDYGYTF. The CDR3 DNA reads as TGCGCCAGCAGTGAGTTTGTCGACTATGGCTACACCTTC.

The chain employs TRBV7-9 and TRBJ2-1; D uncertain. The CDR3 extends over 16 amino acids. Germline loops: CDR1 SEHNR, CDR2 FQNEAQ (reference sequence). Between the trimmed V and J ends, which lost 2 bases and 0 bases, there was a span of 11 bases. The CDR3 DNA reads TGTGCCAGCAGCTTACGTACCTTAAACTCCTACAATGAGCAGTTCTTC. It codes for CASSLRTLNSYNEQFF.

This chain links TRBV2 with TRBJ1-1; the D gene is possibly TRBD1 (6 bases). Trimming removed 5 bases at V and 7 bases at J, with 11 bases between. CDR1 and CDR2 from the germline V gene are SNHLY and FYNNEI. The CDR3 loop spans 12 amino acids. The CDR3 sequence is CASSRDTYEAFF. The CDR3, as DNA: TGTGCCAGCAGTAGGGACACGTATGAAGCTTTCTTT.

V is TRBV27 and J is TRBJ2-7, with 13 positions matching TRBD2. J lost 7 bases, V lost 6 bases, and 3 bases had no gene match. The CDR3 has 13 amino acids. Looked up from germline, CDR1 is MNHEY and CDR2 is SMNVEV (reference sequence). CDR3 amino acids: CASRLAGGVEQYF. CDR3 DNA sequence: TGTGCCAGCAGACTAGCGGGGGGGGTAGAGCAGTACTTC.